This T cell receptor beta chain was recovered during a study of OX40 agonist ivuxolimab in advanced cancers. Turning to the study itself: Recorded diagnoses for dose-escalation patients were hepatocellular carcinoma, melanoma, renal cell or head and neck cancer.

Study-wide findings and caveats: Compared with others, partial responders at 0.1-3.0 mg/kg displayed clonal expansion among the lowest.

On this clone itself: Its target is not known.

Clones were read by immunoSEQ multiplex PCR, and TCRdb kept only the in-frame ones, dropping some. The sample comprises approximately 30,000 clones, 75% to 90% of which are singletons, and approximately 12% rests with the top ten. The CDR3 is 15 residues long. Trimming pared 3 bases from V and 7 bases from J, leaving 19 bases between. Germline V gene lookup returns CDR1 LNHDA and CDR2 SQIVND (reference sequence). The sequence derives from an adult with an advanced solid tumor such as melanoma, head and neck, liver or kidney cancer. The chain is built from TRBV19 and TRBJ2-7, with D perhaps matching TRBD1 (5 bases). The specimen comprised CD4+ or CD8+ T cells sorted from blood, sampled in a trial of the OX40 agonist ivuxolimab. The CDR3 loop reads CASSIVRVGTVEQYF. CDR3 bases: TGTGCCAGTAGTATCGTCAGGGTTGGAACAGTAGAGCAGTACTTC.